This T cell receptor (beta chain) was retrieved from a study of spatial heterogeneity in lung cancer. One entry per CDR3 protein, called by TCRdb with MiXCR from the 5' RACE reads. The sample shows 95,000 to 130,000 distinct CDR3 sequences, 12% of them seen only once. CDR1 and CDR2 from the germline V gene are SEHNR and FQNEAQ (reference sequence). The CDR3 length is 11 residues. V gave up 0 bases and J gave up 8 bases, with 2 bases separating them. Time point defined: blood at routine non-recurrence follow-up after resection. From tumor, nontumor lung or frozen PBMC, whole RNA was taken unsorted for sequencing.

The material was PBMCs, obtained at follow-up. The sequence was collected from a male donor with early-stage non-small cell lung cancer. The chain couples TRBV7-9 to TRBJ2-1; D is undetermined. CDR3 nucleotide sequence: TGTGCCAGCAGCTTAGCAGATGAGCAGTTCTTC. Its translation is CASSLADEQFF.